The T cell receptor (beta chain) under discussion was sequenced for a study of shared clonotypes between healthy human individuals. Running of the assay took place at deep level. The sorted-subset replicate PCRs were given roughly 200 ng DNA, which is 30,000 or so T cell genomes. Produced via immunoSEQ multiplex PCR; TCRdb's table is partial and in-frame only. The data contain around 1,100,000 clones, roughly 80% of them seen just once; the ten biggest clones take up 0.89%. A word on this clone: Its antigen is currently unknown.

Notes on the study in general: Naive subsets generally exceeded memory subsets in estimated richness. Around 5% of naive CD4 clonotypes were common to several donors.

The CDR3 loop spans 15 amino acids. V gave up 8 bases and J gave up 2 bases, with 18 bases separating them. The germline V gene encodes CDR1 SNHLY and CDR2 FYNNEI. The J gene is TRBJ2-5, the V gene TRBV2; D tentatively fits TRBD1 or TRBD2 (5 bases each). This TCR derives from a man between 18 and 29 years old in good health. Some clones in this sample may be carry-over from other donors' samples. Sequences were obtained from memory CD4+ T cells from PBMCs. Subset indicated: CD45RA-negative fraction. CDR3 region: CASDTRQSGQETQYF. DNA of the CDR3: TGTGCCAGCGACACTCGACAGTCGGGGCAAGAGACCCAGTACTTC. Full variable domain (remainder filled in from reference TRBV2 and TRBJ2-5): EPEVTQTPSHQVTQMGQEVILRCVPISNHLYFYWYRQILGQKVEFLVSFYNNEISEKSEIFDDQFSVERPDGSNFTLKIRSTKLEDSAMYFCASDTRQSGQETQYFGPGTRLLVL.